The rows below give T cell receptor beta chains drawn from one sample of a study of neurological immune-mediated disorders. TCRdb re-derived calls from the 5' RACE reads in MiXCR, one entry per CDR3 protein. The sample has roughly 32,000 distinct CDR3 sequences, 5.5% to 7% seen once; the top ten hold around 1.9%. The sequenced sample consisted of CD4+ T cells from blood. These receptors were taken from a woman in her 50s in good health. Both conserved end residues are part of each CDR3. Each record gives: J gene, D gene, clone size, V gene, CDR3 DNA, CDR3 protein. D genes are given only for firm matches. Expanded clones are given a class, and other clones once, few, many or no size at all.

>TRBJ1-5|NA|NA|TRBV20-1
TGCAGTGCTAGAGACAGCCGGGGGAATCAGCCCCAGCATTTT
CSARDSRGNQPQHF
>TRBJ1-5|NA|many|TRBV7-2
TGTGCCAGCAGCTCGGGGGCTAGAGGCAATCAGCCCCAGCATTTT
CASSSGARGNQPQHF
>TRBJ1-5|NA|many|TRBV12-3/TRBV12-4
TGTGCCAGCAGTTTAGAGGGATTCTCTCAGCCCCAGCATTTT
CASSLEGFSQPQHF
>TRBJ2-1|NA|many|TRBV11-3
TGTGCCAGCAGCTTAAGTAGCAGCTACAATGAGCAGTTCTTC
CASSLSSSYNEQFF
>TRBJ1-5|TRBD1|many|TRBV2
TGTGCCAGCAGTGAAGTAGGGGGCGCAGGTCAGCCCCAGCATTTT
CASSEVGGAGQPQHF
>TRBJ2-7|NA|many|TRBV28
TGTGCCAGCACCCAACTAGGGAGCTACGAGCAGTACTTC
CASTQLGSYEQYF
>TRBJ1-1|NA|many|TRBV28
TGTGCCAGCAGTTCCTCATTCGGGGGGACTGAAGCTTTCTTT
CASSSSFGGTEAFF
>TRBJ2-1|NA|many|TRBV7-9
TGTGCCACCGACGTATTGGGCAATGAGCAGTTCTTC
CATDVLGNEQFF
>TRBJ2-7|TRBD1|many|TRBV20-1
TGCAGTGCTAGATCGAGCTTTGGACAGGGAAACGAGCAGTACTTC
CSARSSFGQGNEQYF
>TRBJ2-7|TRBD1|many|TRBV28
TGTGCCAGCAGTAGTCCTAACAGGGGCTACGAGCAGTACTTC
CASSSPNRGYEQYF
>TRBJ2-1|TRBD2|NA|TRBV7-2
TGTGCCAGCAGCAATAGCGGGAGCTCCTACAATGAGCAGTTCTTC
CASSNSGSSYNEQFF
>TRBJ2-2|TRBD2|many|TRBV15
TGTGCCACCAGCAGAGATCTTGTTTTAGCGGGAGGCACCGGGGAGCTGTTTTTT
CATSRDLVLAGGTGELFF
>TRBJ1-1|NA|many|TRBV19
TGTGCCAGTAGCCAGAAGAAATGGACTGAAGCTTTCTTT
CASSQKKWTEAFF
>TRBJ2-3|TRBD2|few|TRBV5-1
TGCGCCAGTCACCGGACTAGCGGGGGTGCAGATACGCAGTATTTT
CASHRTSGGADTQYF
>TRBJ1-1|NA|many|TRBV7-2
TGTGCCAGCAGCGCGGGACTCCATAGGACTGAAGCTTTCTTT
CASSAGLHRTEAFF
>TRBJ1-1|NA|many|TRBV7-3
TGTGCCAGCAGCTTCGACTGGAACACTGAAGCTTTCTTT
CASSFDWNTEAFF
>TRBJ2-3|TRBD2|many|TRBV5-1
TGCGCCAGCAGCCGGGGGACTACCTCTCCTGATACGCAGTATTTT
CASSRGTTSPDTQYF
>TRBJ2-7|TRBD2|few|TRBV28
TGTGCCAGCAGGGGGGGGACCCTGGCCGAGCAGTACTTC
CASRGGTLAEQYF
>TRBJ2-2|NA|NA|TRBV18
TGTGCCAGCTCTCCAGGTGACAGGCGAAGTAACACCGGGGAGCTGTTTTTT
CASSPGDRRSNTGELFF
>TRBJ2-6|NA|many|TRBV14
TGTGCCAGCAGCCATGGGGGATCTGGGGCCAACGTCCTGACTTTC
CASSHGGSGANVLTF
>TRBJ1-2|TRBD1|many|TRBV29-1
TGCAGCGTCGCCCGGGGAGGACAGGGCCGCGGTGGCTACACCTTC
CSVARGGQGRGGYTF
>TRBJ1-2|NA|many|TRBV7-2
TGTGCCAGCAGCTTAGGGGGGGTTAACTATGGCTACACCTTC
CASSLGGVNYGYTF
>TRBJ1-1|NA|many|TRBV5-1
TGCGCCAGCAGGGTATCGGGGTTGAAGAACACTGAAGCTTTCTTT
CASRVSGLKNTEAFF
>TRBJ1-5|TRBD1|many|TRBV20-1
TGCAGTGCTAGAGCGGGACAGGGTAACAATCAGCCCCAGCATTTT
CSARAGQGNNQPQHF
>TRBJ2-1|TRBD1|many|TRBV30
TGTGCCTGGCGAAAACAGGGGGCGGGCATCAATGAGCAGTTCTTC
CAWRKQGAGINEQFF
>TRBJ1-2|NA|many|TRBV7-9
TGTGCCAGCAGCTTAGAGGGATATGGCTACACCTTC
CASSLEGYGYTF
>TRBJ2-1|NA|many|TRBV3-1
TGTGCCAGCAGCCGACAGCCAAGCTCCTACAATGAGCAGTTCTTC
CASSRQPSSYNEQFF
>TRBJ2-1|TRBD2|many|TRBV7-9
TGTGCCAGCAGTCCTCTGACTAGCGGGAGGCCTTACAATGAGCAGTTCTTC
CASSPLTSGRPYNEQFF
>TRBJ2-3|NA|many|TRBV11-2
TGTGCCAGCAGCTTAATGGGCGGCACAGATACGCAGTATTTT
CASSLMGGTDTQYF
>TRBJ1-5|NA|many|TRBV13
TGTGCCAGCAGCTTCTCTGGGGCTCAGCCCCAGCATTTT
CASSFSGAQPQHF
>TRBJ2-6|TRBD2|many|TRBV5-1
TGCGCCAGCAGCCCTCAAGCGGGAGGGGCCAACGTCCTGACTTTC
CASSPQAGGANVLTF
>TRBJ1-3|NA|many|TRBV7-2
TGTGCCAGCAGCTCCGGACGTAACTCTGGAAACACCATATATTTT
CASSSGRNSGNTIYF
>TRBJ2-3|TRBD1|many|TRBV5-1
TGCGCCAGCAGCTTGGGCCAGGGGGCGGATACGCAGTATTTT
CASSLGQGADTQYF
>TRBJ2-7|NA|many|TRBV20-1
TGCAGTGCCATACTAACCGGGACGAACTCCTACGAGCAGTACTTC
CSAILTGTNSYEQYF
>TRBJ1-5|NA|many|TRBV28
TGTGCCAGCATTATAGGGGGGGACCACCAGCCCCAGCATTTT
CASIIGGDHQPQHF
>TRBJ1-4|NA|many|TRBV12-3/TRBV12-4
TGTGCCAGCAGGCCTGGGGCAACTAATGAAAAACTGTTTTTT
CASRPGATNEKLFF
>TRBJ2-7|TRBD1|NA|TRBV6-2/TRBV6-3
TGTGCCAGCAGTTATCCAATTCCGGGACAGGGTACCTACGAGCAGTACTTC
CASSYPIPGQGTYEQYF
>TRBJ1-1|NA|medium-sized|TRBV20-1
TGCAGTGCAATCCCCCTCCACAGGGAAAACACTGAAGCTTTCTTT
CSAIPLHRENTEAFF
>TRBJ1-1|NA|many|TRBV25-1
TGTGCCAGCAGAGACGGACACACTGAAGCTTTCTTT
CASRDGHTEAFF
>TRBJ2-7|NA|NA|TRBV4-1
TGCGCCAGCAGCCAAGAGGGGCGTACTTTGGACGAGCAGTACTTC
CASSQEGRTLDEQYF
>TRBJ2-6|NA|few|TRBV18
TGTGCCAGCTCACCACGGTCGATTGAGGCCAACTCTGGGGCCAACGTCCTGACTTTC
CASSPRSIEANSGANVLTF
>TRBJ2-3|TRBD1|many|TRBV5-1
TGCGCCAGCAGCTTGTCCGGGACAGGGGGCGCAGATACGCAGTATTTT
CASSLSGTGGADTQYF
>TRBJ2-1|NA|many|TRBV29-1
TGCAGCGTTGCTGTACAGCCCTCCTACAATGAGCAGTTCTTC
CSVAVQPSYNEQFF
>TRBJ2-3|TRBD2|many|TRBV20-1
TGCAGTGCTATAGGGACTAGCAAGGCGGATACGCAGTATTTT
CSAIGTSKADTQYF
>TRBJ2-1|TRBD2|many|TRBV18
TGTGCCAGCTCACCACCGGGGGGACTAGCGGGAGTTTCCCATGAGCAGTTCTTC
CASSPPGGLAGVSHEQFF
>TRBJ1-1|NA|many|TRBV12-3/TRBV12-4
TGTGCCAGCAGTCCCCACAGTGGGGGAGTCGGGAACACTGAAGCTTTCTTT
CASSPHSGGVGNTEAFF